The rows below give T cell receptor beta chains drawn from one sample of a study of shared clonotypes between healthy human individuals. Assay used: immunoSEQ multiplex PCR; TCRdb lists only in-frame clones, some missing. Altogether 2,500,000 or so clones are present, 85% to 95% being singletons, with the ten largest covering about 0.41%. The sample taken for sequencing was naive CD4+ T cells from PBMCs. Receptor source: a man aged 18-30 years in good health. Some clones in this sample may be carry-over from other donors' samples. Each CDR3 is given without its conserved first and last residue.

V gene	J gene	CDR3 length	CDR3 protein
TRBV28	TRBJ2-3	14	ASSFSLAGVADTQY
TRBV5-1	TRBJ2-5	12	ASSFSGAQETQY
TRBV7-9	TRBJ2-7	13	ASSQDPTELYEQY
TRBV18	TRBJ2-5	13	ASSPPGQHQETQY
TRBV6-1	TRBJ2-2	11	ASSARGPGELF
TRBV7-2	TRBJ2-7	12	ASSLESVSYEQY
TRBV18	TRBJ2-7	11	ASSRREPYEQY
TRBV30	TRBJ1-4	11	AWSVQANEKLF
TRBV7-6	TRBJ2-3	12	ASSLSTSTDTQY
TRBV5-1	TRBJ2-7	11	ASSRGYSYEQY
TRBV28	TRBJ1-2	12	ASSRTGGPYGYT
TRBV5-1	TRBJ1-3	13	ASSDPGQGPNTIY
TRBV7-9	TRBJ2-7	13	ASSSLTSGPYEQY
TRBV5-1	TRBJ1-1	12	ASSLVSGNTEAF
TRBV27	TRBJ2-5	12	ASSLTRGVETQY
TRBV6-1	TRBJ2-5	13	ASSTLRGPLETQY
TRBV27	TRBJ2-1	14	ASSGLSGRAAYEQF
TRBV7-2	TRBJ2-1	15	ASSLAASGSSYNEQF